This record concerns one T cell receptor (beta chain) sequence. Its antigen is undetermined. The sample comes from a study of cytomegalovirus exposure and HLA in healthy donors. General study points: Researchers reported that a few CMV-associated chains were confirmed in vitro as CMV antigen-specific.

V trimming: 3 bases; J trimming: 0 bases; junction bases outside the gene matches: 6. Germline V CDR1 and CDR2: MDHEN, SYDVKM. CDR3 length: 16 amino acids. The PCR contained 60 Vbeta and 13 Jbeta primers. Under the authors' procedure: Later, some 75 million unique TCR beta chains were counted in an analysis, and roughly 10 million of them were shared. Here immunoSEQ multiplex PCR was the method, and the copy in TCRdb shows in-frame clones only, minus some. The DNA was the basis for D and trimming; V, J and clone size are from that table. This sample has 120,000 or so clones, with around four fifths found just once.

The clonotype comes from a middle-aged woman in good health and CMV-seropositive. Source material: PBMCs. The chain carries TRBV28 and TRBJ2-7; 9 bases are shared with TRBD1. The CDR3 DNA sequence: TGTGCCAGCAGTTTGAGAGACAGGGGGATCTCCTACGAGCAGTACTTC. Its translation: CASSLRDRGISYEQYF.